This TCR beta chain was sequenced for a study of T cells in tuberculosis. After thawing and overnight rest, PBMC were stained with GMM-loaded CD1B tetramer, viability dye and anti-CD3 for sorting. C32 glucose monomycolate from Rhodococcus equi was loaded onto the CD1B tetramers. PBMC for tetramer sorting were first depleted of CD14-expressing monocytes. From each donor, about 100,000 tetramer-negative cells were sorted. Sequenced by immunoSEQ multiplex PCR; TCRdb stores in-frame clones only, minus some. The profile shows around 60,000 clones, roughly 79% of them singletons. CDR1 is LGHNA and CDR2 is YSLEER in the germline V gene. V was clipped by 0 bases and J by 7 bases; unmatched bases: 20. The CDR3 is made up of 20 amino acids.

The receptor was derived from an adult woman with latent tuberculosis. Sequencing was carried out using CD1b-GMM tetramer-negative cells sorted from PBMCs. The chain employs TRBV4-3 and TRBJ2-1; 8 nucleotides agree with TRBD2. CDR3 protein: CASSQDSVVQISRGGNEQFF. CDR3 nucleotide sequence: TGCGCCAGCAGCCAAGATAGCGTGGTTCAGATATCACGGGGGGGGAATGAGCAGTTCTTC.